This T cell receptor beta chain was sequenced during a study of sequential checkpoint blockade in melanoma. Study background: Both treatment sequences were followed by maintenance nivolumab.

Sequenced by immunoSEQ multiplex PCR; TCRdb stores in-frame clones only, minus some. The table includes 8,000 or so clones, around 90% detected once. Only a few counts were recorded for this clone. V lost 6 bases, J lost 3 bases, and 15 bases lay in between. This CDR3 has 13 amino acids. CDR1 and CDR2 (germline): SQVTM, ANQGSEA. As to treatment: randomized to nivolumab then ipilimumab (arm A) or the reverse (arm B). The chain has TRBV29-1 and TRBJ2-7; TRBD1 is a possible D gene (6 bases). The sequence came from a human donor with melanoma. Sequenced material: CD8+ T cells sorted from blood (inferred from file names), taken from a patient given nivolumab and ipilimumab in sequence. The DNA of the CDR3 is TGCAGCGTATCCACGGACAGAATCTACGAGCAGTACTTC. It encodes CSVSTDRIYEQYF.